This TCR beta chain was sequenced for a study of blood T cell repertoires in COVID-19. As for the study in general: Sites in the United States, Italy and Spain provided acute and convalescent COVID-19 samples.

The length of the CDR3 is 13 residues. Trimming left V 8 bases short and J 0 bases short, with 7 bases between. Germline V gene data show CDR1 as SEHNR and CDR2 as FQNEAQ (reference sequence). Per the original methods: Amplifying reference gene primers gave estimates of nucleated cell counts. Clones were sequenced by immunoSEQ multiplex PCR, and TCRdb holds only the in-frame ones, with some missing. The DNA gave D and trimming, while V, J and clone size come from that table. Of 270,000 or so clones in the sample, approximately 89% were seen once. Participants reported their clinical history, and cohort assignment relied on those reports. Either two negative PCRs, clearance, or symptom resolution qualified Cohort 3 donors as recovered.

The chain joins TRBV7-9 to TRBJ1-4, with no clear D. The sample was PBMCs or T cells enriched from blood (not recorded which). The sequence was obtained from a woman in her late teens or twenties who had recovered from COVID-19. The DNA of the CDR3 is TGTGCCAGCCGGGTAACAACTAATGAAAAACTGTTTTTT. It translates to CASRVTTNEKLFF.